This paragraph covers one T cell receptor (beta chain) sequence. The antigen remains unidentified. The sample originates from a study of T cell responses to AZD1222 COVID-19 vaccine. Germline-derived CDR1 and CDR2 are SGHKS and YYEKEE (reference sequence). The CDR3 has 15 residues. Trimming shortened V by 0 bases and J by 1 base, and 10 bases separated the two germline ends. The table came from immunoSEQ multiplex PCR; TCRdb's copy has only in-frame clones and leaves some out. This table holds roughly 130,000 clones, about 90% found once. Overall study findings and caveats: Most donors were white British and more were female, and clonal diversity was possibly underestimated.

This sequence originates from an adult in good health. The V gene is TRBV5-5, the J gene TRBJ1-1; possibly TRBD1 for D (5 bases). The sequences come from peripheral blood, collected on day 0 of AZD1222 vaccination. Here the CDR3 DNA reads TGTGCCAGCAGCTTGGTTGCGGGGGAGAACACTGAAGCTTTCTTT. Translated, it gives CASSLVAGENTEAFF.